This entry lists 9 T cell receptor beta chains sequenced from one sample in a study of T cells in Graves' hyperthyroidism and ophthalmopathy. RNA transcripts served as the template for amplifying TCR beta CDR3 regions. A first-round RT-PCR of the TCR CDR3 used the HTBI primer set. TCRdb analysed the multiplex PCR reads with MiXCR anew, one entry per CDR3 protein. This repertoire shows some 440,000 distinct CDR3 sequences, around a sixth found once; its top ten account for 12% to 15%. Sequenced: blood. These receptors came from a woman under 30 with Graves' hyperthyroidism.

This clonotype has at least ten counts. The rearrangement joins TRBV20-1 to TRBJ2-7; possibly TRBD1 for D (5 bases). The CDR3 length is 12 residues. V was trimmed by 4 bases and J by 3 bases, leaving 10 bases between them. Germline assignment: CDR1 DFQATT and CDR2 SNEGSKA (reference sequence). CDR3 bases: TGCAGTGCTAATACAGGTTACTACGAGCAGTACTTC. It specifies CSANTGYYEQYF.

This clonotype was found many times. The genes are TRBV7-2 and TRBJ2-3, with 7 nucleotides matching TRBD1. In germline, CDR1 is SGHTA, CDR2 FQGNSA. The V and J ends lost 1 base and 4 bases, in that order; junction bases with no gene match: 8. This CDR3 region has 16 residues. The CDR3 region is CASSLERGRFPDTQYF. The CDR3 nucleotides are TGTGCCAGCAGCTTAGAGAGGGGGCGCTTCCCAGATACGCAGTATTTT.

A note on this clonotype: A read error may explain this, as a much larger clone is one base away. The J gene is TRBJ1-2, the V gene TRBV5-1; D unresolved. CDR3 length equals 15 residues. Germline values: CDR1 SGHRS, CDR2 YFSETQ. The CDR3 loop reads CASGLGITAVYGYTF. CDR3 nucleotide sequence: TGCGCCAGCGGCTTGGGAATCACAGCAGTCTATGGCTACACCTTC.

This clonotype was picked up a small number of times. The chain uses TRBV20-1 and TRBJ2-7; 8 bases match TRBD1. The length of the CDR3 is 17 residues. Trimming removed 5 bases from V and 3 bases from J; junction bases left unmatched: 18. Germline V gene data show CDR1 as DFQATT and CDR2 as SNEGSKA (reference sequence). As DNA, the CDR3 is TGCAGTGCTGGAGGCGTTGTCAGGGGGCGAAATAGCTACGAGCAGTACTTC. Amino acids: CSAGGVVRGRNSYEQYF.

In this sample, this clonotype turned up many times. The chain joins TRBV3-1 to TRBJ2-3; 8 bases align to TRBD2. CDR1 is LGHDT and CDR2 is YNNKEL in the germline V gene (reference sequence). This CDR3 is built from 20 residues. V lost 0 bases to trimming and J lost 0 bases; unmatched junction nucleotides: 14. This CDR3 reads CASSQDLSLMTSVSTDTQYF. CDR3 DNA: TGTGCCAGCAGCCAAGATTTGTCCCTCATGACTAGCGTGAGCACAGATACGCAGTATTTT.

This clonotype was observed a handful of times. The J gene is TRBJ1-5, the V gene TRBV15; TRBD1 matches 9 bases. From germline, CDR1 is LNHNV and CDR2 YYDKDF (reference sequence). The CDR3 totals 16 residues. J lost 4 bases, V lost 4 bases, and 8 bases had no gene match. The CDR3 here is CATSIVWDRANQPQHF. The CDR3 DNA reads as TGTGCCACCAGCATAGTGTGGGACAGGGCGAATCAGCCCCAGCATTTT.

The sample holds many counts of this clonotype. The chain couples TRBV7-2 to TRBJ1-5; no definite D call. V dropped 3 bases and J dropped 1 base, with 4 bases sitting between them. CDR1 is SGHTA, CDR2 FQGNSA, per germline. This CDR3 has 13 residues. The CDR3 spells CASSFTSNQPQHF. DNA of the CDR3: TGTGCCAGCAGCTTTACCAGCAATCAGCCCCAGCATTTT.

This clonotype was observed at least ten times. The chain recombines TRBV7-3 with TRBJ1-2, with 8 bases that match TRBD1. V gave up 0 bases and J gave up 4 bases; unmatched junction bases: 10. CDR3 size: 17 residues. Germline V gene data show CDR1 as SGHTA and CDR2 as FQGTGA. The CDR3 DNA reads as TGTGCCAGCAGCTTAACCCGCGTCGGGACAGGAGGCTATGGCTACACCTTC. Protein product: CASSLTRVGTGGYGYTF.

This clonotype was observed at least ten times. The V call is TRBV20-1, the J call TRBJ2-1; 9 bases line up with TRBD2. J lost 3 bases, V lost 2 bases, and 14 bases had no gene match. Germline V lookup: CDR1 DFQATT, CDR2 SNEGSKA (reference sequence). The CDR3 is made up of 18 amino acids. The CDR3 region is CSARRPRVASGNYNEQFF. The CDR3 DNA is TGCAGTGCTAGAAGGCCCAGGGTGGCTAGCGGGAACTACAATGAGCAGTTCTTC.